This passage covers 21 T cell receptor beta chains from one sample sequenced in a study of regulatory T cells in long-lasting Graves disease. The time point here: newly diagnosed GD, antithyroid drugs for less than 3 months. The authors made the TCR library using RNA they extracted from PBMCs. With iRepertoire HTBI primers and Arm-PCR of CDR3 regions, TCR beta libraries were built. TCRdb redid the calling of the multiplex PCR reads with MiXCR, one entry per CDR3 protein. This sample has hundreds of thousands of distinct CDR3 sequences, with about 16% found just once. Another study also made use of these data, one on T cells in Graves' hyperthyroidism and ophthalmopathy.

Material: peripheral blood mononuclear cells (PBMCs), obtained at new diagnosis, from a patient treated with antithyroid drugs. These receptors were obtained from a woman between 25 and 40 years old with Graves disease.

This clonotype was detected ten times or more. The chain carries TRBV7-8 and TRBJ1-5, with a weak D call TRBD1 (5 bases). Germline CDR1 reads SGHVS; CDR2 reads FQNEAQ. V was clipped by 5 bases and J by 8 bases, with 16 bases between them. The CDR3 has 14 residues. The CDR3 region is CASSRNKGTEPQHF. CDR3 bases: TGTGCCAGCAGCCGAAATAAAGGGACGGAGCCCCAGCATTTT.

The V call is TRBV7-3, the J call TRBJ2-2, with D maybe TRBD2 (5 bases). V was pared by 4 bases and J by 6 bases, with 9 bases between. Germline lookup yields CDR1 SGHTA and CDR2 FQGTGA. This CDR3 is built from 13 residues. CDR3 protein: CASSWTASGELFF. The DNA for the CDR3 is TGTGCCAGCAGCTGGACTGCGTCCGGGGAGCTGTTTTTT.

Ten or more counts support this clonotype. The gene calls are TRBV28 and TRBJ1-1; D call uncertain. Germline V gives CDR1 MDHEN, CDR2 SYDVKM. There are 14 residues in the CDR3. V lost 6 bases, J lost 4 bases, and 15 bases lay in between. CDR3 residues: CASRPGSRSTEAFF. Here the CDR3 DNA reads TGTGCCAGCAGGCCGGGAAGTCGGTCCACTGAAGCTTTCTTT.

This clonotype occurred many times. This chain joins TRBV30 and TRBJ1-2; TRBD1 agrees at 8 bases. The CDR3 has 12 amino acids. Germline V lookup: CDR1 GTSNPN, CDR2 SVGIG (reference sequence). The CDR3 bases are TGTGTTGACAGGGGCGCGCGCTATGGCTACACCTTC. It codes for CVDRGARYGYTF.

The chain is built from TRBV6-1 and TRBJ2-7; 10 bases are a match to TRBD2. Germline V gene data show CDR1 as MNHNS and CDR2 as SASEGT. The CDR3 covers 15 residues. Losses at the gene ends were 3 bases for V and 4 bases for J; bases not matched to a gene: 6. This CDR3 reads CASSDYLAGEYEQYF. DNA of the CDR3: TGTGCCAGCAGTGACTATCTAGCGGGAGAGTACGAGCAGTACTTC.

This clonotype was observed a handful of times. The chain recombines TRBV5-1 with TRBJ1-2, with a possible D match to TRBD1 (5 bases). Trimming removed 0 bases at V and 4 bases at J, with 10 bases between. The CDR3 loop spans 14 amino acids. Germline CDR1 is SGHRS and CDR2 is YFSETQ. The CDR3 loop is CASSLEEGFYGYTF. CDR3 DNA sequence: TGCGCCAGCAGCTTGGAAGAGGGGTTCTATGGCTACACCTTC. The full variable domain, rest sourced from reference TRBV5-1 and TRBJ1-2, is KAGVTQTPRYLIKTRGQQVTLSCSPISGHRSVSWYQQTPGQGLQFLFEYFSETQRNKGNFPGRFSGRQFSNSRSEMNVSTLELGDSALYLCASSLEEGFYGYTFGSGTRLTVV.

Many counts were recorded for this clonotype. V and J are TRBV12-3 or TRBV12-4 and TRBJ1-2; TRBD1 matches at 8 bases. This CDR3 spans 14 amino acids. V gave up 6 bases and J gave up 5 bases; unmatched junction bases: 8. CDR3 sequence: CASRRLQGDYGYTF. CDR3 in DNA: TGTGCCAGCAGGCGGCTACAGGGGGATTATGGCTACACCTTC.

CDR3 protein: CSAKGTSGRGTQYF. CDR3 nucleotide sequence: TGCAGTGCTAAGGGGACTAGCGGGAGGGGTACGCAGTATTTT. The rearrangement uses TRBV20-1 and TRBJ2-3; 16 nucleotides align to TRBD2. The germline CDR1 and CDR2 sequences are DFQATT and SNEGSKA (reference sequence). The CDR3 has 14 amino acids. V lost 4 bases and J lost 8; bases outside the gene matches: 3.

The chain carries TRBV19 and TRBJ2-6, with D tentatively TRBD1 (6 bases). The CDR3 sequence is 17 residues long. Trimming took 4 bases from V and 0 from J, leaving 13 bases between them. Germline CDR1 reads LNHDA; CDR2 reads SQIVND (reference sequence). The CDR3 sequence: CASSKGRGFSGANVLTF. In nucleotides, the CDR3 is TGTGCCAGTAGTAAGGGCAGGGGCTTCTCTGGGGCCAACGTCCTGACTTTC.

This clonotype was detected only a few times. The CDR3 nucleotides are TGTGCCAGCAGAATGGGCCGGGTCTCTGGAAGGGACATTCAGTACTTC. It specifies CASRMGRVSGRDIQYF. The rearrangement uses TRBV6-1 and TRBJ2-4, with no clear D. V was trimmed by 6 bases and J by 8 bases, leaving 23 bases between them. Germline V gene data show CDR1 as MNHNS and CDR2 as SASEGT. CDR3 length: 16 residues.

This clonotype was seen a few times. The chain has TRBV7-6 and TRBJ2-7, with D tentatively TRBD1 (7 bases). Germline values: CDR1 SGHVS, CDR2 FNYEAQ. V lost 6 bases to trimming and J lost 0 bases, with 12 bases between them. This CDR3 is built from 14 residues. The CDR3 DNA reads TGTGCCAGCAGTCCCCAGGGGGGCTCCTACGAGCAGTACTTC. It yields the protein CASSPQGGSYEQYF. Together with reference TRBV7-6 and TRBJ2-7, the CDR3 gives the full variable domain: GAGVSQSPRYKVTKRGQDVALRCDPISGHVSLYWYRQALGQGPEFLTYFNYEAQQDKSGLPNDRFSAERPEGSISTLTIQRTEQRDSAMYRCASSPQGGSYEQYFGPGTRLTVT.

This clonotype was counted a single time. The chain combines TRBV20-1 with TRBJ1-1; TRBD1 is a possible D gene (6 bases). V was clipped by 3 bases and J by 4 bases, with 12 bases between them. Germline CDR1 reads DFQATT; CDR2 reads SNEGSKA (reference sequence). CDR3 length: 13 residues. CDR3 sequence: CSASGGRVTEAFF. For the CDR3, the DNA is TGCAGTGCTAGCGGGGGGCGAGTCACTGAAGCTTTCTTT.

This clonotype was detected many times. The chain recombines TRBV20-1 with TRBJ1-2; 7 positions match TRBD1. CDR1 DFQATT and CDR2 SNEGSKA come from the germline V gene (reference sequence). This CDR3 contains 15 residues. After removal of 2 bases from V and 5 bases from J, the junction contained 11 bases not matched to a gene. In nucleotides, the CDR3 is TGCAGTGCTAGAACGGGGCAGGGGGGACAATATGGCTACACCTTC. This translates into CSARTGQGGQYGYTF.

The chain uses TRBV3-1 and TRBJ2-7, with a possible D match to TRBD1 (6 bases). The V end was cut by 2 bases, the J end by 2 bases, with 10 bases between. This CDR3 is 14 amino acids long. From germline, CDR1 is LGHDT and CDR2 YNNKEL (reference sequence). The CDR3 sequence is CASSQPGQAYEQYF. The CDR3 DNA is TGTGCCAGCAGCCAACCGGGACAAGCCTACGAGCAGTACTTC.

This chain connects TRBV2 to TRBJ1-5, with D perhaps TRBD1 (5 bases). The germline V gene has CDR1 SNHLY and CDR2 FYNNEI. The CDR3 has 12 residues. Deletions cut 4 bases from V and 6 bases from J, with 7 bases between. The CDR3 DNA reads as TGTGCCAGCAGTGCAGGGCGTCAGCCCCAGCATTTT. It is translated as CASSAGRQPQHF.

The chain couples TRBV6-2 or TRBV6-3 to TRBJ1-4; weak D call: TRBD1 (5 bases). From germline, CDR1 is MNHEY and CDR2 SVGEGT. The CDR3 loop spans 17 amino acids. Between the trimmed V and J ends, which lost 2 bases and 7 bases, there was a span of 20 bases. CDR3 loop: CASSYTQQGSRGEKLFF. The CDR3 DNA sequence: TGTGCCAGCAGTTACACCCAACAAGGATCAAGGGGTGAAAAACTGTTTTTT.

The table lists this clonotype with many counts. The chain joins TRBV11-2 to TRBJ2-1; the D is unclear. Germline V CDR1 and CDR2: SGHAT, FQNNGV. The CDR3 loop spans 15 amino acids. Trimming removed 2 bases at V and 6 bases at J, with 14 bases between. The CDR3 nucleotides are TGTGCCAGCAGCTTAACCCTGGGGTTTGTCAATGAGCAGTTCTTC. Its translation is CASSLTLGFVNEQFF.

This clonotype was counted a few times. The chain couples TRBV19 to TRBJ2-3, with a possible D match to TRBD2 (6 bases). The CDR3 consists of 19 residues. Germline CDR1 reads LNHDA; CDR2 reads SQIVND (reference sequence). The germline V and J ends were trimmed by 7 bases and 0 bases, with 26 bases remaining between them. Here the CDR3 DNA reads TGTGCCAGTACCAATAGACCCCAGGCGGGATTAAAAAGCACAGATACGCAGTATTTT. Its translation: CASTNRPQAGLKSTDTQYF.

This clonotype was observed at least ten times. This chain joins TRBV7-8 and TRBJ2-3; a weak D match, TRBD2 (6 bases). Germline assignment: CDR1 SGHVS and CDR2 FQNEAQ. With 5 bases removed from V and 2 bases from J, the gap between germline ends came to 8 bases. This CDR3 has 13 residues. This CDR3 is CASSQRVTDTQYF. The DNA for the CDR3 is TGTGCCAGCAGCCAGCGGGTCACAGATACGCAGTATTTT.

This clonotype was seen ten or more times. The rearrangement joins TRBV29-1 to TRBJ2-7; 8 bases align to TRBD2. CDR1 and CDR2 from the germline V gene are SQVTM and ANQGSEA. This CDR3 region has 14 residues. With V trimmed by 5 bases and J by 0 bases, 6 bases remained unmatched. Here the CDR3 reads CSVPSGSTSYEQYF. CDR3 nucleotides: TGCAGCGTTCCCAGCGGGAGCACCTCCTACGAGCAGTACTTC.

This rearrangement joins TRBV28 to TRBJ2-1; 7 bases are a match to TRBD1. The DNA matches TRBJ2-5 better at its end, which makes the J call doubtful. CDR1 is MDHEN, CDR2 SYDVKM, per germline. CDR3 length: 17 residues. This CDR3 reads CASSSPFRQGGQETQYF. DNA of the CDR3: TGTGCCAGCAGTTCCCCATTTAGACAGGGTGGGCAGGAGACCCAGTACTTC.